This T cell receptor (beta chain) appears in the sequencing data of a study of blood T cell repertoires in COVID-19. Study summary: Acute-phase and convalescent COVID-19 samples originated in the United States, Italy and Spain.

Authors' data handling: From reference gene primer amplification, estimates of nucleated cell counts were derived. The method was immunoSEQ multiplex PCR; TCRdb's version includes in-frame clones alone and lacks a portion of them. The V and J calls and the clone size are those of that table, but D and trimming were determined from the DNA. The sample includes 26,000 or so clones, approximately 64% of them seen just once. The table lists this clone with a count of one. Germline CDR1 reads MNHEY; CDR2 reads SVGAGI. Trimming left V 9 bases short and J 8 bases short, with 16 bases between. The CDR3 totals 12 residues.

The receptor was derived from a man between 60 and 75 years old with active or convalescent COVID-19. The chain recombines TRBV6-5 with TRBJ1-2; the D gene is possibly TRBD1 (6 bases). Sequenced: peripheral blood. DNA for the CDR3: TGTGCCAGTGTACAGGGAGTTGACGGCTACACCTTC. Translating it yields CASVQGVDGYTF.